The rows below give T cell receptor beta chains drawn from one sample of a study of OX40 agonist ivuxolimab in advanced cancers. Sequenced by immunoSEQ multiplex PCR; TCRdb stores in-frame clones only, minus some. Here the sample spans about 37,000 clones, more than 85% being singletons. This specimen consisted of CD4+ or CD8+ T cells sorted from blood, obtained in a trial of the OX40 agonist ivuxolimab. The receptors stem from an adult with an advanced solid tumor such as melanoma, head and neck, liver or kidney cancer. Both conserved end residues are trimmed from each CDR3.

>TRBV7-9|TRBJ1-1
ASSSVDRANTEAF
>TRBV19|TRBJ2-3
ASRNTRAGVGDTQY
>TRBV10-3|TRBJ2-1
AISESTAGLAGTNEQF
>TRBV13|TRBJ2-3
ASRSRGDPTDTQY
>TRBV4-1|TRBJ2-7
ASSQVASGGYEQY
>TRBV5-1|TRBJ2-7
ASSSSSYEQY
>TRBV4-1|TRBJ1-2
ASSLTQGKDGYT
>TRBV4-2|TRBJ1-2
ASSQGTIYGYT
>TRBV19|TRBJ2-7
ASSIGKGSYEQY
>TRBV5-1|TRBJ2-1
ASSLRPEYEQF
>TRBV5-1|TRBJ1-1
ASSTEAARTQMNTEAF
>TRBV5-4|TRBJ2-7
ASSSDPGTGSYEQY
>TRBV10-3|TRBJ2-7
AIRTGEQY
>TRBV5-5|TRBJ2-7
ASSQRTETYEQY
>TRBV13|TRBJ2-5
ASSSLSGGAETQY
>TRBV30|TRBJ2-6
AWSEVGRLVSGANVLT
>TRBV4-3|TRBJ2-5
ASAERSQETQY
>TRBV6-5|TRBJ2-7
ASSPGQVEY
>TRBV9|TRBJ2-1
ASSGNNEQF
>TRBV4-1|TRBJ1-1
ASRKTGLGTEAF
>TRBV6-4|TRBJ1-6
ASRKRDVDNSPLH
>TRBV10-3|TRBJ1-2
AISERGTGGGGYT
>TRBV29-1|TRBJ1-1
SVRQGDEAF
>TRBV9|TRBJ2-7
ASSAGQGNYEQY
>TRBV29-1|TRBJ2-5
SVEGTGQGQY
>TRBV5-6|TRBJ1-4
ASRPGAGGLDEKLF
>TRBV4-1|TRBJ2-7
ASSQITLGPLHEQY
>TRBV7-6|TRBJ2-7
ASSSGQGSHEQY
>TRBV4-1|TRBJ1-1
ASSLAGFGNTEAF
>TRBV18|TRBJ1-3
ASSPGALSSGNTIY
>TRBV4-2|TRBJ2-3
ASSRVGADTQY
>TRBV11-2|TRBJ2-7
ASSQSGEQY
>TRBV27|TRBJ2-7
ASSHGTAAYEQY
>TRBV11-3|TRBJ2-7
ASSLHHWEQY
>TRBV7-9|TRBJ1-4
ASSSASDRGPRTNEKLF
>TRBV10-3|TRBJ1-1
AIIPDGNTEAF
>TRBV6-1|TRBJ2-2
ASSLVTGELF
>TRBV9|TRBJ2-7
ASSPDRLPSLDEQY
>TRBV10-3|TRBJ1-2
AISESYYGYT
>TRBV27|TRBJ1-4
ASKGRADEKLF
>TRBV29-1|TRBJ1-3
SVELHRSPSGNTIY
>TRBV5-1|TRBJ2-2
ASSLSQGHPTGELF
>TRBV4-1|TRBJ2-7
ASSPGTNYEQY
>TRBV6-1|TRBJ1-5
ASSEWGGDNQPQH
>TRBV13|TRBJ1-6
ASSSRPNSPLH
>TRBV4-2|TRBJ2-7
ASSQWQGDYEQY
>TRBV18|TRBJ2-7
ASSPGSGGEQY
>TRBV5-3|TRBJ1-4
ARSLEVRWDPNEKLF
>TRBV30|TRBJ2-7
AWTSGTGNSEQY
>TRBV7-9|TRBJ2-5
ASSATGGLETQY
>TRBV2|TRBJ2-7
ASTNGYEQY
>TRBV6-5|TRBJ1-1
ASSLGGNTEAF
>TRBV28|TRBJ2-7
ASSRPTGSHEQY
>TRBV19|TRBJ2-4
ASSIAGESIQY
>TRBV4-2|TRBJ1-1
ASSQDPLGNTEAF
>TRBV7-6|TRBJ1-1
ASSLAPRGEAF
>TRBV7-9|TRBJ1-2
ASSPRTGGAYGYT